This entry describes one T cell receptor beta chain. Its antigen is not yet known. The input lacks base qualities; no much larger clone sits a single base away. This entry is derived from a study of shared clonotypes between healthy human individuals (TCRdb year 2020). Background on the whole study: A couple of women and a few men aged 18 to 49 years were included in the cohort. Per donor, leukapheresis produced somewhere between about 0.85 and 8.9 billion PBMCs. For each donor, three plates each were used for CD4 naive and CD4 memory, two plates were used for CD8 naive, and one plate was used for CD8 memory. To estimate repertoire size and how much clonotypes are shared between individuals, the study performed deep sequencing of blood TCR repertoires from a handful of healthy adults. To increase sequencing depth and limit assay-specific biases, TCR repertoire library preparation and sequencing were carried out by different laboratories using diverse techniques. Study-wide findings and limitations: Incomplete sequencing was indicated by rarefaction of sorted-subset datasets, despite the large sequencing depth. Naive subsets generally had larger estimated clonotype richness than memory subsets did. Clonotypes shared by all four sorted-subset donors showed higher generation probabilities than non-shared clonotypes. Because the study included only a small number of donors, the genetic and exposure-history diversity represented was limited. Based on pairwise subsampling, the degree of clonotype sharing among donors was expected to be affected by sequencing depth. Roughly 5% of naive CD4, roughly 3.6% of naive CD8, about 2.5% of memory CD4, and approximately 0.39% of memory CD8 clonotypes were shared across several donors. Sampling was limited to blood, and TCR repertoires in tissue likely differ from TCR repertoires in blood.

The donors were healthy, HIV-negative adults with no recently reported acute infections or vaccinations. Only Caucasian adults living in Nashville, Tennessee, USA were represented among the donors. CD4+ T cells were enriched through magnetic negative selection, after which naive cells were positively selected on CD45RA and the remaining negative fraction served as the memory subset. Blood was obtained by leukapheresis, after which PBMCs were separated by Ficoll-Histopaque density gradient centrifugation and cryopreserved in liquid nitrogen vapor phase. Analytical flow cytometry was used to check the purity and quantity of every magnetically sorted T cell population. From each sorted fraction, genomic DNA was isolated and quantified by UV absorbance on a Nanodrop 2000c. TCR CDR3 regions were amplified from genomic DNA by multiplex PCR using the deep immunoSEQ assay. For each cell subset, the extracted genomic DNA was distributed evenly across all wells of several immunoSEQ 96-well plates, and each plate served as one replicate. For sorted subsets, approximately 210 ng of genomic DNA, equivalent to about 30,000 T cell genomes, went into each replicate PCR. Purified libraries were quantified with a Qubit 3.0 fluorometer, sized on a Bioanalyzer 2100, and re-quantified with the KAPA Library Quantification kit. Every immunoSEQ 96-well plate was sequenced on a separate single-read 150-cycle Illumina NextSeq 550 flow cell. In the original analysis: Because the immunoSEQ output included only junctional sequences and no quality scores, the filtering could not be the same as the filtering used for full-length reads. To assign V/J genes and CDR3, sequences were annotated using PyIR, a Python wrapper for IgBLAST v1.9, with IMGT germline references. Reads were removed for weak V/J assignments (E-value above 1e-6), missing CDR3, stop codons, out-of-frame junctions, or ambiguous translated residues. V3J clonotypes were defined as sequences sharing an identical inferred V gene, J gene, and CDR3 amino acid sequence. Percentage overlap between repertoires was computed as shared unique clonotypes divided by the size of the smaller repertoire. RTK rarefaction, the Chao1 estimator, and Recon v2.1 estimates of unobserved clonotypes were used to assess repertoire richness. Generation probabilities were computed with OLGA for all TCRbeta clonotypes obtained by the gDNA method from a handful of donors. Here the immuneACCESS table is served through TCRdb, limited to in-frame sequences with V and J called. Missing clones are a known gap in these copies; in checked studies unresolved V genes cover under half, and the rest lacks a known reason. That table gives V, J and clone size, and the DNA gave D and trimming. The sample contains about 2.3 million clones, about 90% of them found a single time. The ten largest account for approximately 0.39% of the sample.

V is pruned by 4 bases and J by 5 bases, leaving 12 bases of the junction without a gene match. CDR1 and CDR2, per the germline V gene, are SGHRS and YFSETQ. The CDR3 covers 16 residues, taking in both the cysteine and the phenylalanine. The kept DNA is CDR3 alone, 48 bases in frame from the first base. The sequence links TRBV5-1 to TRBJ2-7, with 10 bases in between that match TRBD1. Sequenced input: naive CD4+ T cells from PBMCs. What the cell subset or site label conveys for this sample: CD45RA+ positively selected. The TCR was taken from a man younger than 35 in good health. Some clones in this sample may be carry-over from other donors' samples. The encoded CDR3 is CASSGLWTGGRNEQYF. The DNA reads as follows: TGCGCCAGCAGCGGACTGTGGACAGGGGGTAGGAACGAGCAGTACTTC.